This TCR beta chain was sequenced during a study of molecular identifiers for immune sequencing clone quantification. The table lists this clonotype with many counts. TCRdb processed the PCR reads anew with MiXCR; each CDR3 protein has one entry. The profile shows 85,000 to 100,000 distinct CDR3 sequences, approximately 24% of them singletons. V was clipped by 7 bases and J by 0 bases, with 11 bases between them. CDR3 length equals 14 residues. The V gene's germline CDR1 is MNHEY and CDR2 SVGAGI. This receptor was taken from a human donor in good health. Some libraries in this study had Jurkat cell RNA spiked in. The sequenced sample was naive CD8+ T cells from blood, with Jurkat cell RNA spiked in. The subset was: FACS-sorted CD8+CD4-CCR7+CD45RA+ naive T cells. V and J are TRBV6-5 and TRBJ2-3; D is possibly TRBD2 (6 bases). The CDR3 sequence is CASTLSGSTDTQYF. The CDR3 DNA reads TGTGCCAGCACTCTCAGCGGGAGCACAGATACGCAGTATTTT.